This T cell receptor beta chain was profiled in a study of cytomegalovirus exposure and HLA in healthy donors. PCR employed 60 Vbeta and 13 Jbeta primers. Clones were sequenced by immunoSEQ multiplex PCR, and TCRdb holds only the in-frame ones, with some missing. Altogether some 140,000 clones are present, roughly three quarters being singletons, with the ten largest covering roughly 1%. Regarding this clone: The junction shows a germline mismatch at one end, possibly a read error.

Germline CDR1 reads PRHDT; CDR2 reads FYEKMQ (reference sequence). The CDR3 sequence is 20 residues long. The rearrangement joins TRBV13 to TRBJ2-2; TRBD2 agrees at 7 bases. Sequencing used PBMCs. The receptor comes from a young man in good health and CMV-seronegative. CDR3 protein: CAGSFSQRVSGKSYTGELFF. The DNA for the CDR3 is TGTGCCGGCAGCTTTTCCCAGCGGGTGAGCGGGAAATCCTACACCGGGGAGCTGTTTTTT.